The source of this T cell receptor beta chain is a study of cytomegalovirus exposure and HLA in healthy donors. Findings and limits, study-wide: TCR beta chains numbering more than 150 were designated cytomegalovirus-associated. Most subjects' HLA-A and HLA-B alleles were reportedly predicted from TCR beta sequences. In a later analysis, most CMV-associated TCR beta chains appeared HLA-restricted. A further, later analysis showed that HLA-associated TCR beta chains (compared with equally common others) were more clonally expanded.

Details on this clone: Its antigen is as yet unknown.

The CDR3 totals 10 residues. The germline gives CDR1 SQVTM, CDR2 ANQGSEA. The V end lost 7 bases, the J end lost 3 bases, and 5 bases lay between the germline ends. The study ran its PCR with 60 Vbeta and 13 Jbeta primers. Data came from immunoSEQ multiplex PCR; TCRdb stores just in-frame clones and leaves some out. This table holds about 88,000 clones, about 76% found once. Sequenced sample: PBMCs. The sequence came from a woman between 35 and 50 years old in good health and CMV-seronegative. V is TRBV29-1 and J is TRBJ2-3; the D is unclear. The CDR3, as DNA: TGCAGCGCCCGTACAGATACGCAGTATTTT. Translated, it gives CSARTDTQYF.